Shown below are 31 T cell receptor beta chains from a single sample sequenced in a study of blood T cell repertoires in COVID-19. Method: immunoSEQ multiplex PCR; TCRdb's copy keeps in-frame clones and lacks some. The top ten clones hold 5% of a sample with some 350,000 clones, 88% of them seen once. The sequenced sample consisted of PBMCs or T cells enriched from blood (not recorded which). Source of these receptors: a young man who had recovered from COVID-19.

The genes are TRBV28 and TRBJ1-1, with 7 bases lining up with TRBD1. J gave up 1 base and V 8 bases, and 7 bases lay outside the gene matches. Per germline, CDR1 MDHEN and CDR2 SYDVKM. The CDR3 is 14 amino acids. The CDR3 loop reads CASRIQGGNTEAFF. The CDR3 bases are TGTGCCAGCCGAATCCAGGGGGGGAACACTGAAGCTTTCTTT.

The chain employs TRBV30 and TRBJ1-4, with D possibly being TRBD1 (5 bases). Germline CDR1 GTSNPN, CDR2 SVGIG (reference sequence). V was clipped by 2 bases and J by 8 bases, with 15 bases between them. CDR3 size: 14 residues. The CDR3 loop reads CAWSKTVKVEKLFF. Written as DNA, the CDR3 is TGTGCCTGGAGTAAGACAGTCAAGGTGGAAAAACTGTTTTTT. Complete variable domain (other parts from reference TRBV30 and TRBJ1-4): SQTIHQWPATLVQPVGSPLSLECTVEGTSNPNLYWYRQAAGRGLQLLFYSVGIGQISSEVPQNLSASRPQDRQFILSSKKLLLSDSGFYLCAWSKTVKVEKLFFGSGTQLSVL.

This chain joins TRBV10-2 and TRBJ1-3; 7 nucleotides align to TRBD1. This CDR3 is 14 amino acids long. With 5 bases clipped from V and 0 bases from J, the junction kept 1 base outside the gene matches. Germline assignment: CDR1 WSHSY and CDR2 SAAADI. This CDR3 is CASSQGDSGNTIYF. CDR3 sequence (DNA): TGCGCCAGCAGTCAGGGGGACTCTGGAAACACCATATATTTT.

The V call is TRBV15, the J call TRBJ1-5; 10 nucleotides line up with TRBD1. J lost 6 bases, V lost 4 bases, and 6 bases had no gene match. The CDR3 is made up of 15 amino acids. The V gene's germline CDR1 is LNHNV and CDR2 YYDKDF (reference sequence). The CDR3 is CATSKEGDRGQPQHF. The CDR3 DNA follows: TGTGCCACCAGCAAAGAGGGGGACAGGGGTCAGCCCCAGCATTTT.

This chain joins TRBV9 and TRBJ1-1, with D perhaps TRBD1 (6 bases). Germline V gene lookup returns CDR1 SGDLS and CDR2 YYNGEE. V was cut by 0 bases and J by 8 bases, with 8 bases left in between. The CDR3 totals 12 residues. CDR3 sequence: CASSVADREAFF. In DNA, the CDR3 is TGTGCCAGCAGCGTAGCCGACAGGGAAGCTTTCTTT.

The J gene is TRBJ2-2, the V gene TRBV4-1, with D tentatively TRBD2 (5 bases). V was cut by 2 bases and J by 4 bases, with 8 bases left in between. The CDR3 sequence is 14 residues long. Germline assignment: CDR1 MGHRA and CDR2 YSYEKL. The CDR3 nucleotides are TGCGCCAGCAGCCAAACGGGGAGCACCGGGGAGCTGTTTTTT. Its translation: CASSQTGSTGELFF.

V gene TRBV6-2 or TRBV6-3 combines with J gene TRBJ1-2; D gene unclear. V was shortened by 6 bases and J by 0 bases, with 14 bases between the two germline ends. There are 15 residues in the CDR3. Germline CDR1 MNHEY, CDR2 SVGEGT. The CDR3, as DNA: TGTGCCAGCAGCCCCGGGTCCAAAGCTAACTATGGCTACACCTTC. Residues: CASSPGSKANYGYTF.

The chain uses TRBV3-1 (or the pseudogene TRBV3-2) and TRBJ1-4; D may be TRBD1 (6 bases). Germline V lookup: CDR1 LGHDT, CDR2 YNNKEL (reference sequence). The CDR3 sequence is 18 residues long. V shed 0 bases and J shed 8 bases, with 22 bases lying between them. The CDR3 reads CASSQDSASWGRREKLFF. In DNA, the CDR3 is TGTGCCAGCAGCCAAGATTCGGCGAGTTGGGGGCGACGGGAAAAACTGTTTTTT.

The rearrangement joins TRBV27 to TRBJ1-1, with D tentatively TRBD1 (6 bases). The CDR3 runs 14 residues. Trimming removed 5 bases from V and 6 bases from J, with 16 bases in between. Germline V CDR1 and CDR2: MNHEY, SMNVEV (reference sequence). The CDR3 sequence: CASSTAGGGPEAFF. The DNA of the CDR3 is TGTGCCAGCAGTACTGCGGGCGGGGGCCCTGAAGCTTTCTTT.

CDR3 protein: CASSLDRGNAFF. CDR3 bases: TGTGCCAGCAGCTTGGACAGGGGGAATGCTTTCTTT. The J gene is TRBJ1-1, the V gene TRBV7-9; 10 bases are a match to TRBD1. Germline trimming cut 3 bases from V and 11 bases from J; bases unmatched to any gene: 3. The CDR3 contains 12 residues. Germline-derived CDR1 and CDR2 are SEHNR and FQNEAQ (reference sequence).

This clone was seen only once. The CDR3: CASSLVEVTGELFF. The CDR3 nucleotides are TGTGCCAGCAGCTTAGTGGAGGTAACCGGGGAGCTGTTTTTT. The chain employs TRBV7-9 and TRBJ2-2, with a tentative D call TRBD2 (5 bases). The CDR3 runs to 14 residues. The ends were cut back, 1 base at V and 5 bases at J, with 8 bases in the middle. The germline CDR1 and CDR2 sequences are SEHNR and FQNEAQ (reference sequence).

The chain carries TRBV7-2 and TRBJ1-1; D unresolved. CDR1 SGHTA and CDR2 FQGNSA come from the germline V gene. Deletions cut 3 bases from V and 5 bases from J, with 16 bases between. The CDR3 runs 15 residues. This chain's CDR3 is CASSLYAEGMTEAFF. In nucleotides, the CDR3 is TGTGCCAGCAGCTTGTATGCCGAGGGTATGACTGAAGCTTTCTTT.

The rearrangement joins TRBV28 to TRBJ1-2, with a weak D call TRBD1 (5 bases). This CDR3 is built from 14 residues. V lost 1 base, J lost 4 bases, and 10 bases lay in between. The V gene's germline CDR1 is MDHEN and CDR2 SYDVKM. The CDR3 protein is CASSLSWQGYGYTF. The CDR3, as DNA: TGTGCCAGCAGTTTATCCTGGCAGGGCTATGGCTACACCTTC.

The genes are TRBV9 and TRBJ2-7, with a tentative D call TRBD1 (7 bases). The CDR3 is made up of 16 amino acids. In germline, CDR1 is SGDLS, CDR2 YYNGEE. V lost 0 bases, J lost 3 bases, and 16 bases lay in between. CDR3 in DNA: TGTGCCAGCAGCGTAGGAGGCGGGACAGTCCTCTACGAGCAGTACTTC. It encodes CASSVGGGTVLYEQYF.

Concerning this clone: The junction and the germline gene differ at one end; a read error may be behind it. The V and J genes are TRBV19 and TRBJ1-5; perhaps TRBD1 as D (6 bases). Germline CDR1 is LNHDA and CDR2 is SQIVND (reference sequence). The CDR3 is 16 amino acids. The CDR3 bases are TGTGCCAGTAGGATAGGTGGGGGCTTGGGCAATCAGCCCCAGCATTTT. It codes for CASRIGGGLGNQPQHF.

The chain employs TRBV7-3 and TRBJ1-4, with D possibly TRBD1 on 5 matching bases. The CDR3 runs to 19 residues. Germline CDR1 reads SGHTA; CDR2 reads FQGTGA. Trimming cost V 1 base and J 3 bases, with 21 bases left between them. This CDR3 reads CASSLNLPQGGSSNEKLFF. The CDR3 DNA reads TGTGCCAGCAGCTTAAATTTGCCCCAGGGAGGCAGTTCTAATGAAAAACTGTTTTTT.

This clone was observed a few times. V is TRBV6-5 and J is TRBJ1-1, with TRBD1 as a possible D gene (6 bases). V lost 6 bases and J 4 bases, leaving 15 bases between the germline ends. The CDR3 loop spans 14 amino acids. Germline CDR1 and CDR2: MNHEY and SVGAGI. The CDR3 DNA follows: TGTGCCAGCAGCCCGGCGGGGGGGGCCACTGAAGCTTTCTTT. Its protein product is CASSPAGGATEAFF.

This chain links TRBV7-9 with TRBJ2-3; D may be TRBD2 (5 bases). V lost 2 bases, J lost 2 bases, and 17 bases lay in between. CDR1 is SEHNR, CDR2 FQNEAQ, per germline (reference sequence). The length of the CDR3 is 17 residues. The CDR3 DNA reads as TGTGCCAGCAGCTTACGAGGGAGCGCAACCCTCACAGATACGCAGTATTTT. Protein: CASSLRGSATLTDTQYF.

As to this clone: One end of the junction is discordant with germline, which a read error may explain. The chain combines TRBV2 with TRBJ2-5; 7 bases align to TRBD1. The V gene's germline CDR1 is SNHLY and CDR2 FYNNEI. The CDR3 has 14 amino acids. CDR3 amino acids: CASSEGGRLETQYF. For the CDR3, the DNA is TGTGCCAGCAGCGAAGGGGGCCGATTGGAGACCCAGTACTTC.

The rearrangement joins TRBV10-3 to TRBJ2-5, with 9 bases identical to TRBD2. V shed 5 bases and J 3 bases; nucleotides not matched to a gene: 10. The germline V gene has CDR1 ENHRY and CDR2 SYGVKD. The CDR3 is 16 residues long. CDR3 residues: CAISTRASGDKETQYF. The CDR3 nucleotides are TGTGCCATCAGTACCCGGGCTAGCGGGGACAAAGAGACCCAGTACTTC.

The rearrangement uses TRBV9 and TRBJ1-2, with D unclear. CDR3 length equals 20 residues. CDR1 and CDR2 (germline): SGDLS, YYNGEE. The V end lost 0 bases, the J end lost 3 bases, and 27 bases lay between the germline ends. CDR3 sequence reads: CASSVGPREGEVKGYYGYTF. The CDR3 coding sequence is TGTGCCAGCAGCGTAGGTCCCCGGGAGGGAGAGGTAAAGGGTTACTATGGCTACACCTTC.

CDR3 sequence reads: CASRNRDRELNQPQHF. The CDR3 DNA reads as TGTGCCAGCAGAAACCGGGACAGGGAATTAAATCAGCCCCAGCATTTT. The chain links TRBV6-6 to TRBJ1-5; TRBD1 agrees at 9 bases. Germline CDR1 reads MNHNY; CDR2 reads SVGAGI (reference sequence). Trimming cost V 6 bases and J 4 bases; bases outside gene matches: 10. There are 16 residues in the CDR3.

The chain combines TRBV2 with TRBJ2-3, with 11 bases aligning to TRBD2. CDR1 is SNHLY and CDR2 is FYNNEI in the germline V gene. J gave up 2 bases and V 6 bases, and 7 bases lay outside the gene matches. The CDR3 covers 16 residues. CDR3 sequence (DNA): TGTGCCAGCAGCCCCCGACTAGCGGGGTCCACAGATACGCAGTATTTT. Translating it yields CASSPRLAGSTDTQYF.

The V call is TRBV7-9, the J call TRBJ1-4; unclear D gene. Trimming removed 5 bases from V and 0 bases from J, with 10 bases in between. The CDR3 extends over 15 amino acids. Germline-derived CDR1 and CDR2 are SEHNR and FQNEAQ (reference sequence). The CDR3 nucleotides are TGTGCCAGCAGCACTAGTAGTACAACTAATGAAAAACTGTTTTTT. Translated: CASSTSSTTNEKLFF. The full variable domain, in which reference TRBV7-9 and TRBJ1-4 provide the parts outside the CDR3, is DTGVSQNPRHKITKRGQNVTFRCDPISEHNRLYWYRQTLGQGPEFLTYFQNEAQLEKSRLLSDRFSAERPKGSFSTLEIQRTEQGDSAMYLCASSTSSTTNEKLFFGSGTQLSVL.

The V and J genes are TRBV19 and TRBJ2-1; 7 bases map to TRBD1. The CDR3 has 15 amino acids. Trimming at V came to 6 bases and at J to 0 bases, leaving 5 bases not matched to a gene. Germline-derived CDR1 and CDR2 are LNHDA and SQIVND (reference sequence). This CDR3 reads CASSLQGSSYNEQFF. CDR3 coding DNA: TGTGCCAGTAGCCTACAGGGGAGCTCCTACAATGAGCAGTTCTTC.

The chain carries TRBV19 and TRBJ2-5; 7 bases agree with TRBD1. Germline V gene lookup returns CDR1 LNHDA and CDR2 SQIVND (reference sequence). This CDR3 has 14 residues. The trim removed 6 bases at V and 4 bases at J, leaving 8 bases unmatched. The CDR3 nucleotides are TGTGCCAGTAGCGGACAGGATGGGTCAGAGACCCAGTACTTC. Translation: CASSGQDGSETQYF.

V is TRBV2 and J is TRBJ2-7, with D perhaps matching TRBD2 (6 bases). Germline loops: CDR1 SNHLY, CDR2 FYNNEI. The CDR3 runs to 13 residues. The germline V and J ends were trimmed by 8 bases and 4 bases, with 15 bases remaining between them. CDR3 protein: CASWNSGTYEQYF. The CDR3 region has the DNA TGTGCCAGCTGGAATTCAGGGACTTACGAGCAGTACTTC.

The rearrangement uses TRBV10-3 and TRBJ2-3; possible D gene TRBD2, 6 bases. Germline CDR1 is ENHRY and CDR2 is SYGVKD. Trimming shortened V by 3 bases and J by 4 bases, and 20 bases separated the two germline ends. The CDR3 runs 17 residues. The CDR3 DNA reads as TGTGCCATCAGTGAAGGCGGGGCGACGCACGGGCCAGATACGCAGTATTTT. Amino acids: CAISEGGATHGPDTQYF.

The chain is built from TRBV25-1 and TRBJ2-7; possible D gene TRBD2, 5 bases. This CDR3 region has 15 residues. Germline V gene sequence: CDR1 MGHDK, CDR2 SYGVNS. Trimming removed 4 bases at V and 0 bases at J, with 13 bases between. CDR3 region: CASSVAGSRSYEQYF. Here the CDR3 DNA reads TGTGCCAGCAGTGTGGCGGGCAGCCGCTCCTACGAGCAGTACTTC.

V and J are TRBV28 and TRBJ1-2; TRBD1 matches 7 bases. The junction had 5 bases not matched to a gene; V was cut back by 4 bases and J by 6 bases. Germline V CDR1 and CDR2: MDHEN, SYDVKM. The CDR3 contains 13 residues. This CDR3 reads CASSSGQEHGYTF. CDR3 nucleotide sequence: TGTGCCAGCAGTTCTGGACAGGAGCATGGCTACACCTTC.

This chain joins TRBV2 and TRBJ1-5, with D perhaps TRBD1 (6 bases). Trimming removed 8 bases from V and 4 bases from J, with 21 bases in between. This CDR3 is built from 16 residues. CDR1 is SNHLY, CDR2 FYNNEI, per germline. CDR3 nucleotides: TGTGCCAGCGGCCGAGGTGGGGGGGCGGTAAATCAGCCCCAGCATTTT. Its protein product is CASGRGGGAVNQPQHF. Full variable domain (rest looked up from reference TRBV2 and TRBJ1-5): EPEVTQTPSHQVTQMGQEVILRCVPISNHLYFYWYRQILGQKVEFLVSFYNNEISEKSEIFDDQFSVERPDGSNFTLKIRSTKLEDSAMYFCASGRGGGAVNQPQHFGDGTRLSIL.